This TCR beta chain was sequenced during a study of Ad26.COV2.S vaccination and SARS-CoV-2 variants. The table came from immunoSEQ multiplex PCR; TCRdb's copy has only in-frame clones and leaves some out. The sample has around 380,000 clones, roughly nine tenths seen once. The V and J ends lost 3 bases and 3 bases respectively, with 8 bases between them. Germline V gene data show CDR1 as MNHEY and CDR2 as SMNVEV (reference sequence). The CDR3 has 13 amino acids. The treatment here: roughly 18 received Ad26.COV2.S at low or high dose, single or two shots; five or six received placebo; per-sample allocation not given. Samples were taken on day 63 after the first vaccine or placebo injection.

The starting material was peripheral blood, obtained in a trial of Ad26.COV2.S vaccine versus placebo. The TCR comes from a person aged 18-65 years who received the Ad26.COV2.S COVID-19 vaccine or a placebo. This chain joins TRBV27 and TRBJ1-1; D gene unclear. The CDR3 DNA follows: TGTGCCAGCAGTTTGAAAGTATACACTGAAGCTTTCTTT. Its translation: CASSLKVYTEAFF.